This T cell receptor (beta chain) was captured in a study of OX40 agonist ivuxolimab in advanced cancers. As for the study in general: Prior anti-PD-1, anti-PD-L1 or anti-CTLA-4 therapy did not bar entry, and approximately 43% had some. Three dose-escalation patients had partial responses: one with hepatocellular carcinoma and two with cutaneous melanoma.

Broader study findings: At 0.1 to 3.0 mg/kg and by week 6, CD4+ and CD8+ T cells in the blood had expanded clonally.

V dropped 5 bases and J dropped 5; count of bases not matched to a gene: 6. This CDR3 is 15 amino acids long. The germline V gene encodes CDR1 SGHAT and CDR2 FQNNGV. Autoimmune disease history or systemic immunosuppression excluded patients. Clones were sequenced by immunoSEQ multiplex PCR, and TCRdb holds only the in-frame ones, with some missing. The data hold some 9,000 clones, with roughly 90% observed a single time. On this clone: Its specificity is unknown.

Sequences were derived from CD4+ or CD8+ T cells sorted from blood, sampled in a trial of the OX40 agonist ivuxolimab. The rearrangement links TRBV11-2 to TRBJ1-6, with 7 bases fitting TRBD1. The clonotype originates from an adult with an advanced solid tumor such as melanoma, head and neck, liver or kidney cancer. For the CDR3, the DNA is TGTGCCAGCAGCACCCGGACAGGCAATAATTCACCCCTCCACTTT. Amino acid sequence: CASSTRTGNNSPLHF. Together with reference TRBV11-2 and TRBJ1-6, the CDR3 gives the full variable domain: EAGVAQSPRYKIIEKRQSVAFWCNPISGHATLYWYQQILGQGPKLLIQFQNNGVVDDSQLPKDRFSAERLKGVDSTLKIQPAKLEDSAVYLCASSTRTGNNSPLHFGNGTRLTVT.